This T cell receptor (beta chain) was identified during a study of cytomegalovirus exposure and HLA in healthy donors (dated by TCRdb to about 2017). About the study as a whole: A later analysis indicated that the roughly 130 validation repertoires were generated on the platform also employed for the roughly 730 repertoires of the first cohort. A separate validation cohort of roughly 110 different subjects was used in addition to the approximately 700-subject first cohort. High-throughput TCR immunosequencing, statistical association of individual TCRs with disease status, and machine learning were combined to predict cytomegalovirus infection status. The study aimed to test whether signatures of past pathogen exposure could be identified by cataloging public T cell receptors. Points the paper makes about the study in general: All 130 or so repertoires were used to score co-occurrence in the validation cohort in a later analysis, because that analysis had no HLA typing for the cohort. In both the original and validation cohorts, the classifier was reported to diagnose cytomegalovirus status with high specificity and sensitivity. Subsequent analysis determined that TCRs grouped into clusters in the first cohort also showed a tendency toward co-occurrence across the 120 validation repertoires, and about 94% of cluster scores exceeded 0. Across donors, most TCR sequences were observed very rarely, whereas some public TCRs were present in many individuals. According to the authors, the approach could potentially be generalized to other disease states and immunological phenotypes. In vitro tests confirmed that a few of the cytomegalovirus-associated TCR beta chains recognize cytomegalovirus antigens. A total of 150 to 200 TCR beta chains were listed by the study as associated with cytomegalovirus.

CDR1 SGDLS and CDR2 YYNGEE are derived from the germline V gene. The V and J ends are trimmed by 4 bases and 0 bases, leaving 13 bases between them. CDR3 length: 15 amino acids, cysteine to phenylalanine. Only the CDR3 portion is preserved as DNA: 45 bases, with reading frame beginning at the first base. Libraries came from the immunoSEQ multiplex PCR assay. Per the authors' processing: A statistical classification framework was built for diagnosing cytomegalovirus status from the catalog of TCR beta chain sequences. The source is immuneACCESS, and TCRdb retained only in-frame sequences with V and J called. Part of the clones is not carried over; for the studies checked, unresolved V genes explain less than half of this, and the remainder is unexplained. V and J calls and clone size are given by that table; D and trimming were obtained from the DNA. This sample gives roughly 250,000 clones in total; more than 75% of them show up just once. Less than 1.5% of the sample is held by the ten biggest clonotypes.

A word on this clone: Its antigen target is currently unknown. Base qualities are not provided; no much larger clone lies one nucleotide away.

Separate from the approximately 700-subject first cohort, the validation cohort of 95 to 150 subjects was the group to which the donors belonged. Sequenced: PBMCs. The TCR sequence derives from a woman in her 30s in good health and CMV-seropositive. Rearrangement joined TRBV9 to TRBJ2-5; the best D guess is TRBD2, with 5 bases matching. The nucleotide sequence reads TGTGCCAGCAGCCTAGAAGGACTGTACCAAGAGACCCAGTACTTC. This is translated as CASSLEGLYQETQYF. With all but the CDR3 taken from the reference TRBV9 and TRBJ2-5 genes, the full variable domain is: DSGVTQTPKHLITATGQRVTLRCSPRSGDLSVYWYQQSLDQGLQFLIQYYNGEERAKGNILERFSAQQFPDLHSELNLSSLELGDSALYFCASSLEGLYQETQYFGPGTRLLVL.